The rows below give T cell receptor beta chains drawn from one sample of a study of shared clonotypes between healthy human individuals. Assay: immunoSEQ multiplex PCR; the TCRdb copy retains only in-frame clones and omits some. The sample carries some 1.5 million clones, roughly 96% recorded once. Specimen: naive CD4+ T cells sorted from blood. The receptors derive from a young man in good health. Each CDR3 is given with its conserved first and last residue. A D gene is named only where the DNA matches it firmly. Size is omitted from some rows. Given values are once, few, many or a class for expanded clones.

size: NA; D: NA; J: TRBJ2-1; V: TRBV10-2; DNA: TGCGCCAGCAGTGAATCCGGAAGGGAGGAGGTGCAGTTCTTC; CDR3: CASSESGREEVQFF
size: NA; D: TRBD2; J: TRBJ2-7; V: TRBV28; DNA: TGTGCCAGCAATTTAGCGGGCCCCTCCTACGAGCAGTACTTC; CDR3: CASNLAGPSYEQYF
size: NA; D: NA; J: TRBJ1-2; V: TRBV19; DNA: TGTGCCAGTAGTAAGCAGGGAAGTTTGGACTATGGCTACACCTTC; CDR3: CASSKQGSLDYGYTF
size: NA; D: TRBD2; J: TRBJ2-1; V: TRBV19; DNA: TGTGCCAGTAGTAAAGGTTCTTTGGGAGGGCCCTACAATGAGCAGTTCTTC; CDR3: CASSKGSLGGPYNEQFF
size: NA; D: TRBD2; J: TRBJ2-7; V: TRBV7-2; DNA: TGTGCCAGCAGCTTAGAACGCGGGAGGGCCGTGGGCGAGCAGTACTTC; CDR3: CASSLERGRAVGEQYF
size: NA; D: NA; J: TRBJ1-3; V: TRBV6-6; DNA: TGTGCCAGCATTAGAGTTTCACAGGGTGGAAACACCATATATTTT; CDR3: CASIRVSQGGNTIYF
size: NA; D: NA; J: TRBJ2-7; V: TRBV6-5; DNA: TGTGCCAGCAGTTACTCAAGGATGAGCTACGAGCAGTACTTC; CDR3: CASSYSRMSYEQYF
size: NA; D: TRBD2; J: TRBJ2-5; V: TRBV5-4; DNA: TGTGCCAGCAGCCTTGGACTAGCGGGAAGACAAGAGACCCAGTACTTC; CDR3: CASSLGLAGRQETQYF
size: once; D: NA; J: TRBJ2-5; V: TRBV18; DNA: TGTGCCAGCTCACCTTGGGCGCTCCGGGAGACCCAGTACTTC; CDR3: CASSPWALRETQYF
size: NA; D: NA; J: TRBJ2-1; V: TRBV5-5; DNA: TGTGCCAGCAGCTTTGAAGGGACGGCTTACAATGAGCAGTTCTTC; CDR3: CASSFEGTAYNEQFF
size: NA; D: NA; J: TRBJ1-4; V: TRBV28; DNA: TGTGCCAGCAGCCTGTCCCTCAGGGTTTCTCTGTTTTTT; CDR3: CASSLSLRVSLFF
size: NA; D: NA; J: TRBJ2-2; V: TRBV7-6; DNA: TGTGCCAGCAGCTTACAGGGGTCGGGACCCGGGGAGCTGTTTTTT; CDR3: CASSLQGSGPGELFF
size: NA; D: TRBD2; J: TRBJ2-3; V: TRBV5-1; DNA: TGCGCCAGCAGCTCCTCCTCACTAGCGGGAGGGCCCTATAGCACAGATACGCAGTATTTT; CDR3: CASSSSSLAGGPYSTDTQYF
size: NA; D: TRBD1; J: TRBJ2-5; V: TRBV5-1; DNA: TGCGCCAGCAGCAGGGGACAGGGGCAAGAGACCCAGTACTTC; CDR3: CASSRGQGQETQYF
size: NA; D: NA; J: TRBJ2-7; V: TRBV15; DNA: TGTGCCACCAGCGGAGGTGGGGACTCCTACGAGCAGTACTTC; CDR3: CATSGGGDSYEQYF
size: NA; D: NA; J: TRBJ1-1; V: TRBV27; DNA: TGTGCCAGCAGTTTAGGAAGGAACACTGAAGCTTTCTTT; CDR3: CASSLGRNTEAFF
size: NA; D: NA; J: TRBJ2-1; V: TRBV28; DNA: TGTGCCAGCAGGGTTATCTACGGGACGGAGGACAATGAGCAGTTCTTC; CDR3: CASRVIYGTEDNEQFF
size: NA; D: NA; J: TRBJ2-6; V: TRBV5-8; DNA: TGTGCCAGCAGCTTTCCTTGGGGCTCTGGGGCCAACGTCCTGACTTTC; CDR3: CASSFPWGSGANVLTF
size: NA; D: NA; J: TRBJ2-7; V: TRBV6-5; DNA: TGTGCCAGCAGTTACTCAGGAACCTACGAGCAGTACTTC; CDR3: CASSYSGTYEQYF
size: NA; D: TRBD1; J: TRBJ1-5; V: TRBV18; DNA: TGTGCCAGCTCCCGAGACAGGGATGAACAGCCCCAGCATTTT; CDR3: CASSRDRDEQPQHF
size: NA; D: NA; J: TRBJ2-5; V: TRBV7-3; DNA: TGTGCCAGCAGCTTATCGGTCCGGGAGACCCAGTACTTC; CDR3: CASSLSVRETQYF
size: NA; D: TRBD1; J: TRBJ1-1; V: TRBV20-1; DNA: TGCAGTGCTAGGCGGGACAGTGAAGCTTTCTTT; CDR3: CSARRDSEAFF
size: NA; D: NA; J: TRBJ2-7; V: TRBV5-8; DNA: TGTGCCAGCAGCTTCTTGTTTACGGGATACGAGCAGTACTTC; CDR3: CASSFLFTGYEQYF
size: NA; D: NA; J: TRBJ2-3; V: TRBV11-2; DNA: TGTGCCAGCAGCTTAGGTAGGGGGGAGGCCCCCACAGATACGCAGTATTTT; CDR3: CASSLGRGEAPTDTQYF